The entry that follows covers one TCR beta chain sequence. TCRdb processed the 5' RACE reads anew with MiXCR; each CDR3 protein has one entry. The sample lists roughly 230,000 distinct CDR3 sequences; more than 9% were seen once. The source of the sample is a study of CD8 T cells in ankylosing spondylitis. This CDR3 contains 14 residues. Germline V lookup: CDR1 GTSNPN, CDR2 SVGIG (reference sequence). The trim removed 5 bases at V and 0 bases at J, leaving 3 bases unmatched. The receptor comes from a male donor with ankylosing spondylitis or in good health (not recorded which). Material for sequencing was blood, either unsorted or a sorted T cell fraction (not recorded which). The chain joins TRBV30 to TRBJ2-7, with 11 bases lining up with TRBD2. Here the CDR3 reads CAWASGRPSYEQYF. Written as DNA, the CDR3 is TGTGCCTGGGCTAGCGGGAGGCCCTCCTACGAGCAGTACTTC.